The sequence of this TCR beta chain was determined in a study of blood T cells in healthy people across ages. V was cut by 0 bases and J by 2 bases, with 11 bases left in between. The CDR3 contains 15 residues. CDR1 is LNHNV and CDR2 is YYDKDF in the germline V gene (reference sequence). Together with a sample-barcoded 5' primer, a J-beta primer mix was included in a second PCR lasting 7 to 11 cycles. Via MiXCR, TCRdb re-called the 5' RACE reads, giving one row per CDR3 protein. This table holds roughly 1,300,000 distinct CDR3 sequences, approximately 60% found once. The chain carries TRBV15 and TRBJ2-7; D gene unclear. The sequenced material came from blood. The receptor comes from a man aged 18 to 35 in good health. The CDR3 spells CATSRDGPATYEQYF. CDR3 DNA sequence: TGTGCCACCAGCAGAGATGGACCGGCGACCTACGAGCAGTACTTC. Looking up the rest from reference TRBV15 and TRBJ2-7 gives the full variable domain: DAMVIQNPRYQVTQFGKPVTLSCSQTLNHNVMYWYQQKSSQAPKLLFHYYDKDFNNEADTPDNFQSRRPNTSFCFLDIRSPGLGDTAMYLCATSRDGPATYEQYFGPGTRLTVT.